This TCR beta chain came from a study of blood T cells in healthy people across ages (dated by TCRdb to 2014 to 2015). Describing the broader study: Template switching captured roughly one uniquely barcoded TCR beta cDNA molecule per two T cells in model experiments. To track age-related changes in TCR beta repertoire diversity, the study relied on deep sequencing normalized with unique cDNA molecular identifiers. Four age groups were formed from the donors: young (average about 17 years), middle-aged (around 40), aged (under 70) and long-lived (approximately 78). To avoid experimental bias, donors of different ages were randomly spread across the sequencing lanes. Two additional independent replicas of 1 million unique cDNA reads from the same blood draw were analyzed for two donors (one aged 18 to 29 and one aged 80 or older).

Systemically healthy Caucasian individuals from Russia, some 40 in total and aged about 6 to 95 years, were included as donors. Each donor gave ten milliliters of peripheral blood, collected into EDTA-treated Vacutainer tubes. Ficoll-Paque density-gradient centrifugation was used to isolate PBMCs, with at least 7 million obtained per sample. Trizol reagent was used to extract total RNA from PBMCs, with at least 5.5 micrograms per sample. For every donor, an aliquot of PBMCs went through flow cytometry to measure the percentages of naive CD45RAhigh/CD27high T cells. As concerns this clonotype: This clone's antigen is unknown. The junction departs from germline at one end; a sequencing error may be responsible.

Library generation was performed with 5' RACE. The sample was run on an Illumina HiSeq 2500. A second PCR of roughly 7 to 11 cycles was performed with a sample-barcoded 5' primer and a J-beta primer mix. Each TCR beta cDNA molecule received a unique molecular identifier from a template-switch 5' adaptor carrying 12 random nucleotides. Each sample yielded at least 2.5 million CDR3-containing paired-end reads. All of the RNA was converted into first-strand cDNA using the Mint cDNA synthesis kit, with a TRBC-specific oligonucleotide serving as the primer. Following uracil-DNA glycosylase treatment, all cDNA underwent a first 18-cycle PCR with the universal primers M1SS and BC2_uni_R. Per the source publication's procedure: Each sample was normalized by randomly selecting 1 million high-quality reads, each carrying a distinct molecular identifier. Reads sharing molecular identifiers were discarded rather than binned into consensus sequences. MiTCR, set to a Q25 quality threshold and the strictest error-elimination algorithm, was used for CDR3 identification, clonotype clustering and error correction. A nonparametric unseen species model using Euler transformation provided a lower-bound estimate of total TCR beta diversity. Using fastp trimming at Q25 and MiXCR clonotype assembly, TCRdb reanalyzed the public sequencing data and kept in-frame beta chains. Under each unique CDR3 protein, matching rows form one entry showing the most common genes and DNA. TCRdb's processing, not the authors' own work, is the source of the V and J calls. The sample yields about a million distinct CDR3 sequences; approximately 49% were counted once. Around an eighth of the sample goes to the ten largest clones.

Results the study describes overall, beyond this receptor: Since profiling was done on bulk unsorted PBMCs, naive and antigen-experienced compartments could not be conclusively compared. The percentage of naive T cells measured by flow cytometry correlated strongly with observed TCR beta diversity. Compared with the aged group, the long-lived group had more naive CD4+ T cells, fewer expanded clones and increased TCR diversity, a pattern suggesting age selection. Because the CMV infection status of the donors was unknown, age-related changes in expanded clonotypes may potentially have been confounded. Observed TCR beta diversity per million T cells fell roughly linearly with age, and a significant reduction was already apparent by age around 44. Estimates of total diversity based on one million sequenced T cells were regarded as lower bounds and as underestimates.

From the germline V gene, CDR1 is SGHVS and CDR2 is FNYEAQ. The CDR3 covers 19 residues, taking in both the cysteine and the phenylalanine. Just CDR3 DNA is preserved here, 57 bases in frame from base 1. Recombination connected TRBV7-6 to TRBJ1-4; TRBD1 agrees with 12 junctional bases. The TCR originated in a man aged 25 to 40 in good health. Sample: blood. The nucleotide sequence is TGTGCCAGTAGCTTAGGATCCCCGGGGACAGGGGGCCAAACTGAAAAACTGTTTTTT. It encodes CASSLGSPGTGGQTEKLFF.